The following is a TCR beta chain sequence with its context. Its specificity is unknown. This sample is drawn from a study of CD8+CD57+ T cells in acquired aplastic anemia. Patients who underwent sequencing had shown CD8+CD57+ cell expansion by flow cytometry. Every patient had severe acquired aplastic anemia. Among the patients, none had received any therapy at the time of blood sampling. Genomic DNA constituted the template upon which TCR beta VDJ and CDR3 profiling was performed. TCRdb reprocessed the reads via MiXCR and lists one record per CDR3 protein. This table holds about 98,000 distinct CDR3 sequences, 55% to 75% found once. General observations from the study: A set of twenty-nine CD8+ CDR3 sequences was shared between patients and controls, and these sequences appeared highly expressed in patients. Significant differences in CD8+ Simpson's diversity were not observed between patients and controls.

The sequenced material came from sorted CD4+, CD8+, or CD8+CD57+ T cells (not recorded which) from PBMCs. The clonotype comes from a human donor with aplastic anemia.

CDR3 in amino acids: CSARGTGDTEAFF. CDR3 nucleotide sequence: TGCAGTGCTAGAGGGACAGGGGACACTGAAGCTTTCTTT. The chain links TRBV20-1 to TRBJ1-1, with 9 bases identical to TRBD1. This CDR3 region has 13 residues. With V trimmed by 1 base and J by 3 bases, 0 bases remained unmatched. The germline gives CDR1 DFQATT, CDR2 SNEGSKA (reference sequence).